This entry lists 15 T cell receptor beta chains sequenced from one sample in a study of vaccination and CD4 T cells after COVID-19. Treatment indicated: approximately nine-day PBMC culture with coronavirus spike peptide pools or control peptides (ViraFEST assay). The Oncomine TCR Beta short-read assay sequenced DNA from cultured CD4+ T cells. TCRdb fed the PCR reads into MiXCR, producing one record per CDR3 protein. The sample has roughly 14,000 distinct CDR3 sequences; around three fifths are singletons. No antigen has been assigned to these receptors. The specimen was CD4+ T cells from blood, cultured in vitro. Every receptor here comes from a human donor who had recovered from COVID-19.

This clonotype came up a few times. The DNA of the CDR3 is TGTGCCAGCAGCACGAGACTAGCGGGAGGTCGGGAGACCCAGTACTTC. Translating gives CASSTRLAGGRETQYF. V is TRBV7-8 and J is TRBJ2-5; TRBD2 agrees at 13 bases. The ends lost 5 bases at V and 5 bases at J; junction bases unmatched: 8. Germline assignment: CDR1 SGHVS and CDR2 FQNEAQ. This CDR3 contains 16 residues.

The chain couples TRBV20-1 to TRBJ2-1; the match to TRBD2 covers 10 bases. The junction had 5 bases not matched to a gene; V was cut back by 3 bases and J by 9 bases. Germline CDR1 reads DFQATT; CDR2 reads SNEGSKA (reference sequence). This CDR3 is 13 amino acids long. The CDR3 protein is CSASSLAGVEQFF. The DNA of the CDR3 is TGCAGTGCTAGCTCGCTAGCGGGAGTTGAGCAGTTCTTC.

The chain is built from TRBV12-3 or TRBV12-4 and TRBJ2-5, with TRBD1 as a possible D gene (5 bases). The V end was cut by 7 bases, the J end by 5 bases, with 14 bases between. The CDR3 runs 13 residues. Written as DNA, the CDR3 is TGTGCCAGCAACCTAGAGGCAGGGGAGACCCAGTACTTC. The encoded protein is CASNLEAGETQYF.

This clonotype is medium-sized (0.01 to 0.1%) within its sample. The chain is built from TRBV20-1 and TRBJ1-3, with D perhaps matching TRBD1 (5 bases). Per germline, CDR1 DFQATT and CDR2 SNEGSKA (reference sequence). CDR3 length: 16 residues. V was cut by 0 bases and J by 4 bases, with 16 bases left in between. This CDR3 is CSARDRQRGGGNTIYF. CDR3 bases: TGCAGTGCTAGAGATAGGCAAAGGGGTGGGGGAAACACCATATATTTT.

The chain joins TRBV6-1 to TRBJ1-1; D possibly corresponds to TRBD1 (6 bases). The germline V gene encodes CDR1 MNHNS and CDR2 SASEGT. The CDR3 has 13 residues. The V end was cut by 6 bases, the J end by 2 bases, with 10 bases between. The CDR3 DNA follows: TGTGCCAGCAGAGGGGGGGCAAACACTGAAGCTTTCTTT. Translated, it gives CASRGGANTEAFF.

This clonotype was counted only a few times. The chain has TRBV21-1 and TRBJ1-1. TRBV21-1 is shown as a pseudogene. This CDR3 is 12 amino acids long. CDR3 sequence: CASSKENTEAFF. CDR3 in DNA: TGTGCCAGCAGCAAAGAGAACACTGAAGCTTTCTTT.

The CDR3 loop is CASKRGIYEQYF. For the CDR3, the DNA is TGTGCCAGCAAGCGGGGGATCTACGAGCAGTACTTC. The V and J genes are TRBV2 and TRBJ2-7, with 8 bases aligning to TRBD2. The CDR3 has 12 amino acids. V dropped 7 bases and J dropped 3; count of bases not matched to a gene: 2. CDR1 and CDR2 from the germline V gene are SNHLY and FYNNEI.

This chain uses TRBV9 with TRBJ1-5; weak D call: TRBD1 (5 bases). CDR1 is SGDLS, CDR2 YYNGEE, per germline. This CDR3 has 15 residues. Between the trimmed V and J ends, which lost 4 bases and 3 bases, there was a span of 14 bases. The CDR3 DNA is TGTGCCAGCAGCCCCACGGGACTAGACAATCAGCCCCAGCATTTT. It translates to CASSPTGLDNQPQHF.

The rearrangement joins TRBV28 to TRBJ2-4; 8 positions match TRBD1. Per the germline V gene, CDR1 is MDHEN and CDR2 is SYDVKM. Unmatched junction bases numbered 14, after V lost 5 bases and J lost 8 bases. The CDR3 has 16 residues. CDR3 in DNA: TGTGCCAGCAGTGACCTCTCAGGGGGCAATATAGACATTCAGTACTTC. Protein product: CASSDLSGGNIDIQYF.

This clonotype has a handful of counts. This chain joins TRBV7-9 and TRBJ2-1; D remains ambiguous. Germline V gene lookup returns CDR1 SEHNR and CDR2 FQNEAQ (reference sequence). The CDR3 is 15 residues long. Trimming shortened V by 0 bases and J by 4 bases, and 10 bases separated the two germline ends. DNA for the CDR3: TGTGCCAGCAGCTTAGCGGGTCTAGGATACAATGAGCAGTTCTTC. Translation gives CASSLAGLGYNEQFF.

The rearrangement joins TRBV10-3 to TRBJ2-3; unclear D gene. This CDR3 comprises 11 residues. The germline gives CDR1 ENHRY, CDR2 SYGVKD. Deletions cut 6 bases from V and 4 bases from J, with 5 bases between. DNA of the CDR3: TGTGCCATCAGCAGAGCAGATACGCAGTATTTT. Amino acid sequence: CAISRADTQYF.

This clonotype was seen a handful of times. V is TRBV20-1 and J is TRBJ2-5; tentative D call: TRBD2 (6 bases). V lost 2 bases, J lost 5 bases, and 15 bases lay in between. CDR3 length: 14 amino acids. In germline, CDR1 is DFQATT, CDR2 SNEGSKA (reference sequence). CDR3 amino acids: CSARRLDSLETQYF. The DNA for the CDR3 is TGCAGTGCTAGACGACTAGATTCTCTTGAGACCCAGTACTTC.

This clonotype was seen a few times. The chain recombines TRBV12-3 or TRBV12-4 with TRBJ1-6; TRBD1 is a possible D gene (6 bases). The CDR3 totals 14 residues. V was trimmed by 4 bases and J by 10 bases, leaving 14 bases between them. This CDR3 is CASSSQGFRSPLHF. In DNA form, the CDR3 reads TGTGCCAGCAGTTCGCAGGGGTTTAGGTCACCCCTCCACTTT.

The V call is TRBV7-3, the J call TRBJ2-2; D is undetermined. With 5 bases removed from V and 1 base from J, the gap between germline ends came to 8 bases. The CDR3 is 14 amino acids. CDR1 SGHTA and CDR2 FQGTGA come from the germline V gene. The CDR3 region has the DNA TGTGCCAGCAGCCCACAGTGGAACACCGGGGAGCTGTTTTTT. This translates into CASSPQWNTGELFF.

This clonotype was seen just once. The rearrangement links TRBV4-1 to TRBJ1-1; 7 bases fit TRBD1. J was trimmed by 0 bases and V by 6 bases; bases with no gene match: 4. This CDR3 region has 14 residues. Germline values: CDR1 MGHRA, CDR2 YSYEKL. The CDR3 region is CASRPQGLNTEAFF. DNA for the CDR3: TGCGCCAGCAGACCACAGGGGTTGAACACTGAAGCTTTCTTT.